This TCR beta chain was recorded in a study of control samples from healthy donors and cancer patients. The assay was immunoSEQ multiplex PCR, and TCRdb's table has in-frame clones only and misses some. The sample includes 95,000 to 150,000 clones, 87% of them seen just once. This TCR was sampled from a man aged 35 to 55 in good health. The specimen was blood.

CDR3 nucleotide sequence: TGTGCCAGCAGCTCGACTAGCGGGGGCTCCTACGAGCAGTACTTC. This translates into CASSSTSGGSYEQYF. The chain joins TRBV7-8 to TRBJ2-7; TRBD2 matches 12 bases. J lost 0 bases, V lost 4 bases, and 1 base had no gene match. CDR1 and CDR2 from the germline V gene are SGHVS and FQNEAQ. The CDR3 sequence is 15 residues long.